Shown below are 6 T cell receptor beta chains from a single sample sequenced in a study of cytomegalovirus exposure and HLA in healthy donors. Primers included in the PCR were 60 Vbeta and 13 Jbeta primers. The protocol was immunoSEQ multiplex PCR, while the TCRdb copy is restricted to in-frame clones and leaves out a portion. Of more than 80,000 clones in the sample, about 71% were seen once. The sequencing input was PBMCs. These receptors originate from a boy aged 5-17 years in good health and CMV-seronegative.

J is TRBJ1-2 and V is TRBV6-6; 8 bases match TRBD1. This CDR3 spans 15 amino acids. Germline CDR1 and CDR2: MNHNY and SVGAGI (reference sequence). Losses at the gene ends were 2 bases for V and 4 bases for J; bases not matched to a gene: 6. CDR3 coding DNA: TGTGCCAGCAGTTACCCCCAGGGGGCTATCTATGGCTACACCTTC. Amino acids: CASSYPQGAIYGYTF.

This clone showed up just a few times. The chain links TRBV28 to TRBJ2-3, with TRBD2 identical over 8 bases. After removal of 4 bases from V and 0 bases from J, the junction contained 6 bases not matched to a gene. Germline CDR1 reads MDHEN; CDR2 reads SYDVKM. This CDR3 comprises 16 residues. Here the CDR3 reads CASSSRSSGSTDTQYF. In DNA, the CDR3 is TGTGCCAGCAGTTCCCGTTCTAGCGGGAGCACAGATACGCAGTATTTT.

The V call is TRBV6-6, the J call TRBJ2-3, with D tentatively TRBD2 (5 bases). Trimming left V 2 bases short and J 0 bases short, with 12 bases between. Germline CDR1 and CDR2: MNHNY and SVGAGI (reference sequence). The CDR3 is 16 residues long. CDR3 in amino acids: CASSYGGRHSTDTQYF. In DNA, the CDR3 is TGTGCCAGCAGTTACGGAGGTCGCCATAGCACAGATACGCAGTATTTT.

This sequence joins TRBV6-5 and TRBJ1-6, with D perhaps TRBD1 (6 bases). The CDR3 consists of 14 residues. Germline CDR1 and CDR2: MNHEY and SVGAGI. Trimming took off 6 bases at V and 4 bases at J, with 10 bases between the two ends. The chain's CDR3 is CASRQGVYNSPLHF. The CDR3, as DNA: TGTGCCAGCAGACAGGGTGTTTATAATTCACCCCTCCACTTT.

A few counts support this clone. The chain links TRBV29-1 to TRBJ1-1, with a possible D match to TRBD1 (6 bases). CDR3 size: 13 residues. With 6 bases removed from V and 4 bases from J, the gap between germline ends came to 15 bases. Germline V gives CDR1 SQVTM, CDR2 ANQGSEA. CDR3 amino acids: CSVGHRASTEAFF. Here the CDR3 DNA reads TGCAGCGTCGGACACAGGGCTAGCACTGAAGCTTTCTTT.

The chain uses TRBV5-1 and TRBJ2-7; TRBD1 aligns across 7 bases. CDR1 is SGHRS and CDR2 is YFSETQ in the germline V gene. The CDR3 is 16 amino acids. Trimming took 4 bases from V and 1 from J; bases not matched to a gene: 11. The CDR3 loop reads CASSQRPGQFSYEQYF. CDR3 sequence (DNA): TGCGCCAGCAGCCAACGACCGGGACAGTTTTCCTACGAGCAGTACTTC.